The 29 T cell receptor beta chains listed next were all sequenced from one sample in a study of human T cells and chemical hapten exposure (dated by TCRdb to the early 2020s). This sample's time point label indicates: patch test 3, about 24 weeks after DPC sensitization. The treatment or condition label corresponds to: therapeutic diphenylcyclopropenone sensitization with weekly scalp DPC. The protocol used for the library was RACE. Sequenced on a NextSeq 500. Using fastp at Q25 and MiXCR, TCRdb reprocessed the public reads and kept productive beta chains. Entries are consolidated by CDR3 protein sequence, retaining the most common genes and DNA. The sample yields tens of thousands of distinct CDR3 sequences; around 10% were counted once. The ten biggest clones cover 1.4% of the sample. The sequencing here drew on whole blood, taken in connection with sensitization to the hapten diphenylcyclopropenone (DPC). The receptor set was obtained from a woman between 50 and 59 years old with alopecia areata. Some clones in this sample may be carry-over from other donors' samples.

This clonotype was seen more than once but under ten times. The chain joins TRBV27 to TRBJ2-1, with a weak D call TRBD2 (6 bases). Per germline, CDR1 MNHEY and CDR2 SMNVEV (reference sequence). The CDR3 is 15 residues long. Trimming stripped 4 bases from V and 7 bases from J, with 17 bases between. The CDR3 is CASSSYSPSGNEQFF. The CDR3 DNA follows: TGTGCCAGCAGTTCCTACAGCCCCAGCGGGAATGAGCAGTTCTTC.

The J gene is TRBJ1-3, the V gene TRBV11-1, with D unresolved. Trimming pared 3 bases from V and 0 bases from J, leaving 9 bases between. Germline assignment: CDR1 SGHAT and CDR2 FQDESV (reference sequence). CDR3 length: 15 amino acids. CDR3 nucleotide sequence: TGTGCCAGCAGCTTCACCATGGACTCTGGAAACACCATATATTTT. Translation: CASSFTMDSGNTIYF.

Note on this clonotype: This may be a read error, as it is one base from a much larger clone. The chain employs TRBV19 and TRBJ2-5; D possibly matches TRBD1 or TRBD2 (6 bases each). The germline CDR1 and CDR2 sequences are LNHDA and SQIVND (reference sequence). CDR3 length equals 15 residues. Trimming stripped 4 bases from V and 4 bases from J, with 16 bases between. The CDR3 bases are TGTGCCAGTAGTACACCTGGACGGGGGCTAGAGACCCAGTACTTC. Protein product: CASSTPGRGLETQYF. The full variable domain, its missing parts supplied by reference TRBV19 and TRBJ2-5, is DGGITQSPKYLFRKEGQNVTLSCEQNLNHDAMYWYRQDPGQGLRLIYYSQIVNDFQKGDIAEGYSVSREKKESFPLTVTSAQKNPTAFYLCASSTPGRGLETQYFGPGTRLLVL.

The sample holds many counts of this clonotype. The chain carries TRBV7-2 and TRBJ1-2, with D uncertain. V lost 1 base and J lost 6, with 9 bases in between. There are 13 residues in the CDR3. In germline, CDR1 is SGHTA, CDR2 FQGNSA. The DNA of the CDR3 is TGTGCCAGCAGCTTAGGAGTTTCGGATGGCTACACCTTC. Protein: CASSLGVSDGYTF.

This clonotype was found a few times. V is TRBV7-6 and J is TRBJ2-3, with D maybe TRBD2 (6 bases). The CDR3 covers 14 residues. V was trimmed by 11 bases and J by 0 bases, leaving 15 bases between them. Germline V lookup: CDR1 SGHVS, CDR2 FNYEAQ. This chain's CDR3 is CAVGGYDSTDTQYF. CDR3 coding DNA: TGTGCCGTCGGAGGGTACGATAGCACAGATACGCAGTATTTT.

The chain carries TRBV29-1 and TRBJ2-1; 7 bases map to TRBD1. Per the germline V gene, CDR1 is SQVTM and CDR2 is ANQGSEA. V lost 7 bases, J lost 1 base, and 7 bases stayed unmatched. The CDR3 consists of 14 residues. This chain's CDR3 is CSAREGASYNEQFF. CDR3 nucleotide sequence: TGCAGCGCCCGTGAGGGGGCTTCCTACAATGAGCAGTTCTTC.

This clonotype was seen only a few times. The V and J genes are TRBV6-5 and TRBJ2-3, with 7 nucleotides matching TRBD1. This CDR3 has 16 amino acids. The V gene end was trimmed by 4 bases and the J gene end by 7 bases; junction bases not matched to a gene: 14. The germline CDR1 and CDR2 sequences are MNHEY and SVGAGI. CDR3 bases: TGTGCCAGCAGTTCCCAGGACAGGAAAGGTGGAAATACGCAGTATTTT. This codes for CASSSQDRKGGNTQYF.

This clonotype was picked up a small number of times. The rearrangement uses TRBV7-6 and TRBJ2-1; 7 nucleotides align to TRBD2. The CDR3 is made up of 13 amino acids. CDR1 and CDR2 (germline): SGHVS, FNYEAQ. Trimming cost V 1 base and J 7 bases; bases outside gene matches: 1. For the CDR3, the DNA is TGTGCCAGCAGCTTAGACGGGGGGAATGAGCAGTTCTTC. Translated, it gives CASSLDGGNEQFF.

This clonotype was recorded at least ten times. The chain links TRBV28 to TRBJ1-5; tentative D call: TRBD1 (6 bases). This CDR3 has 15 amino acids. With 3 bases removed from V and 4 bases from J, the gap between germline ends came to 13 bases. Germline CDR1 reads MDHEN; CDR2 reads SYDVKM. The CDR3 region has the DNA TGTGCCAGCAGTTTCCAGGACAGCCTAAATCAGCCCCAGCATTTT. Residues: CASSFQDSLNQPQHF.

V usage is TRBV28 and J usage is TRBJ1-2; a weak D match, TRBD1 (6 bases). CDR1 and CDR2 (germline): MDHEN, SYDVKM. Trimming stripped 6 bases from V and 4 bases from J, with 12 bases between. CDR3 length: 13 amino acids. The CDR3 coding sequence is TGTGCCAGCAGAGGGACAATCCGCTATGGCTACACCTTC. Its translation is CASRGTIRYGYTF.

In its sample, this clonotype was seen many times. The V call is TRBV18, the J call TRBJ2-7; 7 positions match TRBD1. Trimming at V came to 3 bases and at J to 1 base, leaving 3 bases not matched to a gene. The CDR3 loop spans 14 amino acids. Germline V gene data show CDR1 as KGHSH and CDR2 as LQKENI. This CDR3 reads CASSPPGQSYEQYF. The CDR3 DNA follows: TGTGCCAGCTCACCCCCGGGACAGTCCTACGAGCAGTACTTC. Combining the CDR3 with reference TRBV18 and TRBJ2-7 gives the whole variable domain NAGVMQNPRHLVRRRGQEARLRCSPMKGHSHVYWYRQLPEEGLKFMVYLQKENIIDESGMPKERFSAEFPKEGPSILRIQQVVRGDSAAYFCASSPPGQSYEQYFGPGTRLTVT.

This clonotype was counted many times. The chain has TRBV11-2 and TRBJ2-3, with TRBD2 as a possible D gene (5 bases). Germline CDR1 and CDR2: SGHAT and FQNNGV. The CDR3 spans 13 residues. V shed 1 base and J shed 3 bases, with 5 bases lying between them. Here the CDR3 reads CASSLGGTDTQYF. CDR3 coding DNA: TGTGCCAGCAGCTTAGGAGGGACAGATACGCAGTATTTT.

This clonotype has only a few counts. The V call is TRBV5-1, the J call TRBJ1-1; D not resolved. Per the germline V gene, CDR1 is SGHRS and CDR2 is YFSETQ. V lost 4 bases and J 1 base, leaving 8 bases between the germline ends. This CDR3 has 13 amino acids. CDR3 nucleotides: TGCGCCAGCAGCCCCGTTCCGAACACTGAAGCTTTCTTT. This gives the protein CASSPVPNTEAFF.

The chain couples TRBV3-1 to TRBJ1-3, with D possibly TRBD1 on 5 matching bases. Trimming took 2 bases from V and 2 from J, leaving 7 bases between them. Germline-derived CDR1 and CDR2 are LGHDT and YNNKEL (reference sequence). The CDR3 has 14 amino acids. CDR3 coding DNA: TGTGCCAGCAGCCAAAAGGGGACTGGAAACACCATATATTTT. It is translated as CASSQKGTGNTIYF.

This clonotype was counted many times. The V call is TRBV27, the J call TRBJ1-1; the D gene is possibly TRBD1 (5 bases). There are 14 residues in the CDR3. Between the trimmed V and J ends, which lost 5 bases and 2 bases, there was a span of 12 bases. The germline CDR1 and CDR2 sequences are MNHEY and SMNVEV (reference sequence). CDR3 in amino acids: CASSPTQGNTEAFF. In DNA form, the CDR3 reads TGTGCCAGCAGTCCAACTCAGGGAAACACTGAAGCTTTCTTT.

This clonotype was detected many times. This chain joins TRBV9 and TRBJ2-2; TRBD2 might be the D (6 bases). This CDR3 region has 17 residues. V was pared by 4 bases and J by 1 base, with 17 bases between. Per the germline V gene, CDR1 is SGDLS and CDR2 is YYNGEE. CDR3 sequence: CASSLRWRELNTGELFF. CDR3 nucleotide sequence: TGTGCCAGCAGCTTGAGGTGGCGGGAATTGAACACCGGGGAGCTGTTTTTT.

The chain is built from TRBV28 and TRBJ2-1, with D possibly TRBD1 on 6 matching bases. The CDR3 is 14 amino acids. V lost 5 bases, J lost 6 bases, and 14 bases lay in between. The germline CDR1 and CDR2 sequences are MDHEN and SYDVKM. The CDR3 bases are TGTGCCAGCAGTCGGGACACCCTAAGCAATGAGCAGTTCTTC. This sequence encodes CASSRDTLSNEQFF.

This clonotype was seen ten or more times. The chain uses TRBV4-3 and TRBJ2-3; D gene unclear. CDR3 size: 13 residues. Trimming removed 0 bases at V and 5 bases at J, with 6 bases between. Germline V lookup: CDR1 LGHNA, CDR2 YSLEER. The CDR3 region is CASSQDTGDTQYF. The CDR3 nucleotides are TGCGCCAGCAGCCAAGATACGGGAGATACGCAGTATTTT.

The J gene is TRBJ2-3, the V gene TRBV7-2; perhaps D is TRBD1 or TRBD2 (5 bases each). Trimming removed 0 bases from V and 0 bases from J, with 7 bases in between. The CDR3 has 15 residues. CDR1 is SGHTA, CDR2 FQGNSA, per germline. CDR3 coding DNA: TGTGCCAGCAGCTTAGCGGGGACCAGCACAGATACGCAGTATTTT. Its translation: CASSLAGTSTDTQYF.

The table lists this clonotype with a few counts. This rearrangement joins TRBV7-9 to TRBJ1-4; unclear D gene. CDR1 and CDR2 (germline): SEHNR, FQNEAQ (reference sequence). V was pared by 5 bases and J by 6 bases, with 10 bases between. The CDR3 has 13 residues. In DNA form, the CDR3 reads TGTGCCAGCAGCCTCGAAAGGGATGAAAAACTGTTTTTT. This gives the protein CASSLERDEKLFF.

With regard to this clonotype: Given a much more abundant clone one base away, this may be a read error. V gene TRBV7-9 combines with J gene TRBJ1-5; D is uncertain. This CDR3 has 13 amino acids. Germline V gives CDR1 SEHNR, CDR2 FQNEAQ (reference sequence). V was trimmed by 5 bases and J by 7 bases, leaving 12 bases between them. This CDR3 reads CASSPRGNQPQHF. Written as DNA, the CDR3 is TGTGCCAGCAGCCCAAGAGGGAACCAGCCCCAGCATTTT.

The CDR3 reads CASSLVPTGSSGNTIYF. DNA for the CDR3: TGTGCCAGCAGCTTGGTGCCCACAGGGAGCTCTGGAAACACCATATATTTT. V and J are TRBV5-5 and TRBJ1-3, with a possible D match to TRBD1 (6 bases). V dropped 0 bases and J dropped 0 bases, with 13 bases sitting between them. Germline V gives CDR1 SGHKS, CDR2 YYEKEE (reference sequence). This CDR3 region has 17 residues. Variable domain in full (rest from reference TRBV5-5 and TRBJ1-3): DAGVTQSPTHLIKTRGQQVTLRCSPISGHKSVSWYQQVLGQGPQFIFQYYEKEERGRGNFPDRFSARQFPNYSSELNVNALLLGDSALYLCASSLVPTGSSGNTIYFGEGSWLTVV.

This clonotype was detected many times. The chain joins TRBV5-4 to TRBJ1-4; D possibly corresponds to TRBD1 (5 bases). V lost 4 bases and J lost 7, with 17 bases in between. CDR1 is SGHNT, CDR2 YYREEE, per germline (reference sequence). CDR3 length equals 15 residues. The CDR3 protein is CASSLDGAGTEKLFF. DNA of the CDR3: TGTGCCAGCAGCCTGGATGGGGCGGGGACTGAAAAACTGTTTTTT. The complete variable domain, with remaining parts taken from reference TRBV5-4 and TRBJ1-4, reads ETGVTQSPTHLIKTRGQQVTLRCSSQSGHNTVSWYQQALGQGPQFIFQYYREEENGRGNFPPRFSGLQFPNYSSELNVNALELDDSALYLCASSLDGAGTEKLFFGSGTQLSVL.

This clonotype has just a few counts. The chain has TRBV20-1 and TRBJ1-2; maybe TRBD1 (6 bases). Germline-derived CDR1 and CDR2 are DFQATT and SNEGSKA (reference sequence). Trimming removed 7 bases at V and 4 bases at J, with 13 bases between. The CDR3 consists of 12 residues. For the CDR3, the DNA is TGCAGTGGGGGGGCGCGAAGCTATGGCTACACCTTC. This encodes CSGGARSYGYTF.

This chain uses TRBV9 with TRBJ1-2; D is uncertain. Per the germline V gene, CDR1 is SGDLS and CDR2 is YYNGEE. V was clipped by 3 bases and J by 1 base, with 10 bases between them. The CDR3 totals 14 residues. The chain's CDR3 is CASSARRSNYGYTF. The CDR3 bases are TGTGCCAGCAGCGCTCGCCGCAGTAACTATGGCTACACCTTC.

The chain combines TRBV12-3 or TRBV12-4 with TRBJ1-5, with 7 bases lining up with TRBD1. CDR3 length: 14 amino acids. V trimming: 3 bases; J trimming: 3 bases; junction bases outside the gene matches: 2. The DNA of the CDR3 is TGTGCCAGCAGTTTGGGACAGCTCAATCAGCCCCAGCATTTT. It is translated as CASSLGQLNQPQHF.

At least ten counts were recorded for this clonotype. The J gene is TRBJ2-1, the V gene TRBV7-8; TRBD2 matches at 10 bases. After removal of 5 bases from V and 0 bases from J, the junction contained 1 base not matched to a gene. CDR3 length equals 15 residues. Germline V gives CDR1 SGHVS, CDR2 FQNEAQ. The CDR3 DNA reads as TGTGCCAGCAGCGGACTAGCGGACTCCTACAATGAGCAGTTCTTC. Translated: CASSGLADSYNEQFF. The full variable domain, its missing parts supplied by reference TRBV7-8 and TRBJ2-1, is GAGVSQSPRYKVAKRGQDVALRCDPISGHVSLFWYQQALGQGPEFLTYFQNEAQLDKSGLPSDRFFAERPEGSVSTLKIQRTQQEDSAVYLCASSGLADSYNEQFFGPGTRLTVL.

The V gene is TRBV18, the J gene TRBJ2-7; D unclear. Deletions cut 3 bases from V and 2 bases from J, with 14 bases between. Germline CDR1 reads KGHSH; CDR2 reads LQKENI. CDR3 size: 15 residues. CDR3 residues: CASSPLEGAPYEQYF. In nucleotides, the CDR3 is TGTGCCAGCTCACCTCTGGAAGGTGCCCCCTACGAGCAGTACTTC.

For this clonotype: A read error is possible here, since a much larger clone lies one base away. This rearrangement joins TRBV18 to TRBJ1-2, with D maybe TRBD1 (6 bases). The CDR3 spans 12 residues. Trimming removed 4 bases from V and 8 bases from J, with 11 bases in between. CDR1 and CDR2 (germline): KGHSH, LQKENI. In DNA form, the CDR3 reads TGTGCCAGCTCACAAGGACAGCGCGGCTACACCTTC. Translation gives CASSQGQRGYTF.